This TCR beta chain originates from a study of naive and memory T cell subsets. Study results and caveats: Naive and memory repertoire findings lacked a ground truth for validation.

About this clonotype: Its antigen is not identified.

Two oligonucleotides, mixed equimolar, formed the beta constant-region primer covering TRBC1 and TRBC2. Nested alpha and beta constant-region primers with the SP2 primer drove four PCR rounds on ligated cDNA. TCRdb called the UMI-ligation and nested PCR reads again in MiXCR, with one record for every CDR3 protein. The data show 20,000 to 25,000 distinct CDR3 sequences, around 8.8% seen once. This CDR3 region has 14 residues. CDR1 and CDR2 from the germline V gene are SGDLS and YYNGEE. Trimming took 6 bases from V and 3 from J, leaving 12 bases between them. Alpha and beta libraries were amplified separately from the second PCR onward.

The sample comprised central memory CD8+ T cells from blood. The chain recombines TRBV9 with TRBJ2-2; TRBD2 is a possible D gene (6 bases). The clonotype was recovered from a human donor in good health. Here the CDR3 reads CASNGGVYTGELFF. CDR3 sequence (DNA): TGTGCCAGCAACGGGGGTGTTTACACCGGGGAGCTGTTTTTT.